This entry lists 19 T cell receptor beta chains sequenced from one sample in a study of cytomegalovirus exposure and HLA in healthy donors. PCR involved 60 Vbeta and 13 Jbeta primers. The protocol was immunoSEQ multiplex PCR, while the TCRdb copy is restricted to in-frame clones and leaves out a portion. The sample has about 200,000 clones; approximately 11% are singletons. The sequenced sample was PBMCs. These receptors originate from a man aged 50-60 years in good health and CMV-seropositive.

This clone was observed a handful of times. V usage is TRBV7-2 and J usage is TRBJ2-1; 8 bases are shared with TRBD2. Germline trimming cut 5 bases from V and 7 bases from J; bases unmatched to any gene: 4. Germline V gene lookup returns CDR1 SGHTA and CDR2 FQGNSA. This CDR3 comprises 13 residues. DNA of the CDR3: TGTGCCAGCAGCCTCCGACTAGCGAATGAGCAGTTCTTC. Translation: CASSLRLANEQFF.

The rearrangement uses TRBV5-1 and TRBJ2-3; 7 bases are a match to TRBD2. The CDR3 sequence is 15 residues long. Trimming removed 6 bases from V and 2 bases from J; junction bases left unmatched: 9. CDR1 is SGHRS, CDR2 YFSETQ, per germline. The DNA of the CDR3 is TGCGCCAGCATGGGGCGGGGGACCCTCACAGATACGCAGTATTTT. Translating gives CASMGRGTLTDTQYF.

This clone was counted between two and nine times. The V gene is TRBV4-1, the J gene TRBJ1-1; D call uncertain. Between the trimmed V and J ends, which lost 4 bases and 1 base, there was a span of 10 bases. Per the germline V gene, CDR1 is MGHRA and CDR2 is YSYEKL. This CDR3 has 14 residues. The CDR3 bases are TGCGCCAGCAGCCCCCGAACTCAGAACACTGAAGCTTTCTTT. Its translation is CASSPRTQNTEAFF.

With respect to this clone: The sample holds other DNA sequences that translate to the same CDR3. The chain employs TRBV29-1 and TRBJ1-2; D possibly corresponds to TRBD1 (6 bases). The germline gives CDR1 SQVTM, CDR2 ANQGSEA. V shed 6 bases and J shed 0 bases, with 17 bases lying between them. This CDR3 has 15 amino acids. Here the CDR3 reads CSVVGGTITNYGYTF. The CDR3 region has the DNA TGCAGCGTCGTCGGGGGGACAATAACTAACTATGGCTACACCTTC.

This chain joins TRBV7-2 and TRBJ1-1, with a weak D call TRBD1 (6 bases). V shed 6 bases and J shed 4 bases, with 12 bases lying between them. Germline V lookup: CDR1 SGHTA, CDR2 FQGNSA. This CDR3 spans 13 amino acids. This CDR3 is CASRQQGSTEAFF. The DNA for the CDR3 is TGTGCCAGCAGACAACAGGGCTCCACTGAAGCTTTCTTT.

Only a few counts were recorded for this clone. This chain connects TRBV4-1 to TRBJ1-1; no clear D. The CDR3 extends over 14 amino acids. Germline V gene lookup returns CDR1 MGHRA and CDR2 YSYEKL. V gave up 1 base and J gave up 3 bases, with 9 bases separating them. The CDR3 loop reads CASSQGEGYTEAFF. The CDR3 DNA reads as TGCGCCAGCAGCCAAGGGGAGGGTTACACTGAAGCTTTCTTT.

V is TRBV18 and J is TRBJ1-1, with 8 nucleotides matching TRBD1. V trimming: 2 bases; J trimming: 3 bases; junction bases outside the gene matches: 2. Germline V gene lookup returns CDR1 KGHSH and CDR2 LQKENI. The CDR3 totals 14 residues. CDR3 bases: TGTGCCAGCTCACCAACAGGGGGAGACACTGAAGCTTTCTTT. Translating it yields CASSPTGGDTEAFF.

This clone was detected a few times. V and J are TRBV28 and TRBJ1-6; possible D gene TRBD1, 5 bases. There are 14 residues in the CDR3. V was shortened by 8 bases and J by 6 bases, with 14 bases between the two germline ends. CDR1 and CDR2 (germline): MDHEN, SYDVKM. The CDR3 spells CASLMRQGNSPLHF. The CDR3 DNA is TGTGCCAGCCTAATGCGGCAGGGTAATTCACCCCTCCACTTT.

The chain couples TRBV30 to TRBJ1-3; unclear D gene. The V and J ends lost 3 bases and 0 bases respectively, with 9 bases between them. Germline CDR1 is GTSNPN and CDR2 is SVGIG (reference sequence). This CDR3 region has 14 residues. CDR3 sequence reads: CAWSVSVSGNTIYF. The DNA of the CDR3 is TGTGCCTGGAGCGTTTCAGTCTCTGGAAACACCATATATTTT.

This clone has only a few counts. The CDR3 nucleotides are TGTGCCAGCTCACCGAATAGCATCCGTAACTATGGCTACACCTTC. This sequence encodes CASSPNSIRNYGYTF. This rearrangement joins TRBV18 to TRBJ1-2; no reliable D call. Germline V gene data show CDR1 as KGHSH and CDR2 as LQKENI. Trimming removed 3 bases from V and 1 base from J, with 12 bases in between. CDR3 length: 15 amino acids. The whole variable domain, filled in from reference TRBV18 and TRBJ1-2, reads NAGVMQNPRHLVRRRGQEARLRCSPMKGHSHVYWYRQLPEEGLKFMVYLQKENIIDESGMPKERFSAEFPKEGPSILRIQQVVRGDSAAYFCASSPNSIRNYGYTFGSGTRLTVV.

This clone was seen only a few times. The chain uses TRBV2 and TRBJ1-5; TRBD1 matches 7 bases. The CDR3 spans 16 residues. V gave up 2 bases and J gave up 2 bases; unmatched junction bases: 6. Per germline, CDR1 SNHLY and CDR2 FYNNEI. CDR3 nucleotides: TGTGCCAGCAGTGAAAGAGGGGGCTTAGGCAATCAGCCCCAGCATTTT. It codes for CASSERGGLGNQPQHF.

About this clone itself: One end of the junction does not line up with germline, which may come from a read error. V gene TRBV4-3 combines with J gene TRBJ1-6; unclear D gene. Germline V CDR1 and CDR2: LGHNA, YSLEER. CDR3 size: 13 residues. CDR3 DNA sequence: TGCGCCAGAAGCCATCTCGGGAATTCACTCCTCCACTTT. Protein sequence: CARSHLGNSLLHF.

In its sample, this clone was seen a few times. The chain carries TRBV5-1 and TRBJ1-5; TRBD1 matches 11 bases. The V and J ends lost 4 bases and 7 bases, in that order; junction bases with no gene match: 4. There are 14 residues in the CDR3. CDR1 SGHRS and CDR2 YFSETQ come from the germline V gene. The CDR3 here is CASSRGDRGQPQHF. DNA of the CDR3: TGCGCCAGCAGCCGTGGGGACAGGGGGCAGCCCCAGCATTTT.

V usage is TRBV5-5 and J usage is TRBJ2-7; maybe TRBD2 (7 bases). The CDR3 is 16 residues long. Germline assignment: CDR1 SGHKS and CDR2 YYEKEE (reference sequence). The V gene lost 5 bases and the J gene lost 7 bases, with 25 bases spanning the gap. CDR3 protein: CASRVMAGGPAVEQYF. The DNA for the CDR3 is TGTGCCAGCAGAGTTATGGCCGGGGGGCCAGCGGTAGAGCAGTACTTC.

In its sample, this clone was seen a few times. The rearrangement uses TRBV12-5 and TRBJ2-5, with 8 bases that match TRBD2. This CDR3 comprises 12 residues. CDR1 is LGHNT and CDR2 is FRNRAP in the germline V gene. Germline trimming cut 10 bases from V and 3 bases from J; bases unmatched to any gene: 4. The CDR3 reads CAIGRGEETQYF. The CDR3 nucleotides read TGTGCTATCGGGAGGGGGGAAGAGACCCAGTACTTC.

This rearrangement joins TRBV7-2 to TRBJ2-5; TRBD1 is a possible D gene (6 bases). The CDR3 is 13 residues long. Germline CDR1 is SGHTA and CDR2 is FQGNSA. Trimming took off 5 bases at V and 3 bases at J, with 10 bases between the two ends. The CDR3 DNA reads as TGTGCCAGCAGCCGACAGGTAGAAGAGACCCAGTACTTC. It yields the protein CASSRQVEETQYF. The complete variable domain, with remaining parts taken from reference TRBV7-2 and TRBJ2-5, reads GAGVSQSPSNKVTEKGKDVELRCDPISGHTALYWYRQSLGQGLEFLIYFQGNSAPDKSGLPSDRFSAERTGGSVSTLTIQRTQQEDSAVYLCASSRQVEETQYFGPGTRLLVL.

This clone was counted only a few times. This chain joins TRBV6-5 and TRBJ2-5; TRBD1 matches 7 bases. The CDR3 is 13 residues long. Germline loops: CDR1 MNHEY, CDR2 SVGAGI. The trim removed 6 bases at V and 6 bases at J, leaving 7 bases unmatched. CDR3: CASSLGQEKTQYF. The CDR3 DNA follows: TGTGCCAGCAGCCTCGGACAGGAAAAGACCCAGTACTTC.

This clone was seen only a few times. CDR3 DNA: TGTGCCAGCAGTTTACGGAGCTATGGCTACACCTTC. Its translation is CASSLRSYGYTF. The rearrangement joins TRBV28 to TRBJ1-2; D not resolved. V was pared by 2 bases and J by 4 bases, with 5 bases between. This CDR3 spans 12 amino acids. Germline V gene sequence: CDR1 MDHEN, CDR2 SYDVKM.

The V call is TRBV28, the J call TRBJ2-7; a weak D match, TRBD2 (5 bases). Germline CDR1 MDHEN, CDR2 SYDVKM. Trimming shortened V by 4 bases and J by 3 bases, and 13 bases separated the two germline ends. The length of the CDR3 is 14 residues. The CDR3 reads CASSSPGLNYEQYV. DNA of the CDR3: TGTGCCAGCAGTTCCCCAGGACTGAACTACGAGCAGTACGTC.